This T cell receptor (beta chain) is from a study of regulatory T cells in long-lasting Graves disease. Assembly of TCR beta libraries relied on iRepertoire HTBI primers together with Arm-PCR of CDR3 regions. TCRdb reprocessed the multiplex PCR reads via MiXCR and lists one record per CDR3 protein. Of around 450,000 distinct CDR3 sequences detected, around 15% appear once; the ten largest clones hold 9% to 15%. Germline lookup yields CDR1 LGHDT and CDR2 YNNKEL (reference sequence). V was clipped by 3 bases and J by 2 bases; unmatched bases: 4. The CDR3 contains 17 residues. As to time point: newly diagnosed GD, antithyroid drugs for less than 3 months. The TCR library was made from RNA extracted from PBMCs. This sample also belongs to another study, concerning T cells in Graves' hyperthyroidism and ophthalmopathy. That investigation notes: First-round RT-PCR targeting the TCR CDR3 was performed with the HTBI primer set.

The V and J genes are TRBV3-1 and TRBJ2-1; 13 bases fit TRBD2. The specimen comprised peripheral blood mononuclear cells (PBMCs), sampled at new diagnosis, from a patient treated with antithyroid drugs. The source of this sequence is a man between 40 and 49 years old with Graves disease. CDR3 DNA: TGTGCCAGCAGCCAGCTGGGACTAGCGGGGACCTACAATGAGCAGTTCTTC. Translating gives CASSQLGLAGTYNEQFF.